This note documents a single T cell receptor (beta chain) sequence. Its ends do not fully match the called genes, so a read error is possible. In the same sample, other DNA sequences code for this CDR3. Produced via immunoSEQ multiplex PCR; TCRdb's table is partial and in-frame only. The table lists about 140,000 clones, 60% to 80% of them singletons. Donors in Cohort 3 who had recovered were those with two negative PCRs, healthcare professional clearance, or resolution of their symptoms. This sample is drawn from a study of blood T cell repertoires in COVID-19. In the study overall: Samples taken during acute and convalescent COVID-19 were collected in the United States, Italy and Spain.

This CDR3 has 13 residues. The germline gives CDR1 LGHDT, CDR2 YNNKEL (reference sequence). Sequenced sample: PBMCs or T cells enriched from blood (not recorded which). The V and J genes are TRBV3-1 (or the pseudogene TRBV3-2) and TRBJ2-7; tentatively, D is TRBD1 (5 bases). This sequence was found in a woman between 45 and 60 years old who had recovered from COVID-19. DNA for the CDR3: TGTGCCAGCAGCCGAGGACAAATCTACGAGCAGTACTTT. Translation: CASSRGQIYEQYF.